The clone carrying this T cell receptor (beta chain) is a singleton in its sample. The record originates from a study of blood T cells in healthy people across ages. A sample-barcoded 5' primer and a J-beta primer mix were used in a second PCR of roughly 7 to 12 cycles. All cDNA molecules were each tagged by a template-switch adaptor with 12 random nucleotides. TCRdb itself ran the 5' RACE reads through MiXCR, one entry per CDR3 protein. The top ten clones hold about 32% of a sample with hundreds of thousands of distinct CDR3 sequences, around 43% of them seen once. Trimming left V 3 bases short and J 6 bases short, with 11 bases between. The V gene's germline CDR1 is MNHEY and CDR2 SMNVEV (reference sequence). This CDR3 is 13 amino acids long.

The rearrangement links TRBV27 to TRBJ1-2; D is possibly TRBD1 (5 bases). This TCR derives from an elderly man in good health. The material sequenced was blood. DNA of the CDR3: TGTGCCAGCAGTTTCTCCGGGGGGGATGGCTACACCTTC. Amino acid sequence: CASSFSGGDGYTF.